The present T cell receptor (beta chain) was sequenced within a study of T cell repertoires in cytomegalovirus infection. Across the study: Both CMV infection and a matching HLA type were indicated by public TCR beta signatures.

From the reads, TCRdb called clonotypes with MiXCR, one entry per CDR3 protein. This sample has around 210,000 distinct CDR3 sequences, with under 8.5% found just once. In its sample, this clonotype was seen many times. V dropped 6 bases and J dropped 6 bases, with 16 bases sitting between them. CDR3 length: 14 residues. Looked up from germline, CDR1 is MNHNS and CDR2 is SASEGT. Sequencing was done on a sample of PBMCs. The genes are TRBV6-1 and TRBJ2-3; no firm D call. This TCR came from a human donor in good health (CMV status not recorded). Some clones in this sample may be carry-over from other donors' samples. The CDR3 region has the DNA TGTGCCAGCAGGAAAAACCGACTGAGCGATACGCAGTATTTT. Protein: CASRKNRLSDTQYF.